Here is one TCR beta chain with its context. The sample originates from a study of blood T cell repertoires in COVID-19. Study context: The origin of the acute and convalescent COVID-19 samples was the United States, Italy and Spain. From T cells, B-cell-depleted T cells, or PBMCs came the material, which was cDNA or gDNA.

This CDR3 contains 14 residues. V was trimmed by 2 bases and J by 5 bases, leaving 10 bases between them. Germline V gene data show CDR1 as MNHNS and CDR2 as SASEGT. Per the study methods: The assay estimated nucleated cells by amplifying reference gene primers. TCRdb keeps only in-frame clones here, not all; method: immunoSEQ multiplex PCR. Clonal size and the V and J genes are those of that table, whereas D and trimming came from the DNA. The table shows almost 35,000 clones, with about 80% occurring only once. The sequencing input was peripheral blood. The receptor comes from an elderly man with acute or convalescent COVID-19. The genes are TRBV6-1 and TRBJ1-5; D may be TRBD1 (5 bases). The CDR3 sequence is CASSEQGRDQPQHF. The CDR3 DNA is TGTGCCAGCAGTGAACAGGGTAGGGATCAGCCCCAGCATTTT.